What follows describes a single TCR beta chain. The target of this receptor is not known. Base-call qualities are not available, and no considerably larger clone is one nucleotide away. The immunoSEQ Assay, a bias-controlled multiplex PCR, was used to amplify TCRbeta CDR3 regions from genomic DNA. Turning to the authors' computational methods: The number of nucleated cells in each sample was estimated by amplification of reference gene primers within the assay. Sequence reads were collapsed and filtered to measure the absolute abundance of every unique TCRbeta CDR3 rearrangement. For each sample, productive Simpson clonality was calculated as the square root of Simpson's diversity index over productive rearrangements. Held by TCRdb, this immuneACCESS table contains in-frame sequences only and omits some clones. Under half of the omission traces to an unresolved V gene where checked; the cause of the rest is unknown. From that table come the V and J calls and clone size; the DNA was used to work out D and trimming. The sample table records about 89,000 clones; approximately 80% of these occur just once. More than 6% of the sample goes to the ten largest clones.

This record comes from a study of blood T cell repertoires in COVID-19 (dated by TCRdb to the early 2020s). Background on the whole study: Samples from collaborators originated in the United States, Italy and Spain and spanned both the acute and convalescent phases of COVID-19. The material from the prospective study consisted of cDNA or gDNA derived from T cells, B-cell-depleted T cells, or PBMCs. Subjects who had been exposed to COVID-19, were actively infected with it, or had recovered from it provided the deeply sampled blood TCRbeta repertoires that made up the dataset. The repertoires were released in a freely available public database intended as a resource for research on the immune response to SARS-CoV-2. The samples were drawn from the first 160 participants of the ongoing ImmuneRACE study and from 950 to 1,500 subjects provided by 6 global collaborators. Nearly every sample came with metadata listing a de-identified subject ID, COVID-19 status, age in years and sex. Where HLA class I and class II types were available, the types were taken from metadata supplied by the sample provider, not from assay-based typing.

The germline ends are 13 bases apart after V is trimmed by 0 bases and J by 8 bases. CDR3 length: 14 amino acids, cysteine to phenylalanine. Of all the DNA, just the CDR3 is kept, 42 bases in frame from base 1. CDR1 and CDR2, looked up from the germline V gene, are SGDLS and YYNGEE. One collaborating source in Seattle enrolled patients during active infection and followed them longitudinally through the course of disease. The collaborating institutions used their own protocols to collect whole blood in K2EDTA tubes. For TCRbeta analysis, collaborators shipped samples as frozen whole blood, isolated PBMCs, or DNA extracted from either of those sample types. Broad study findings and their caveats: The quantity of clinical and demographic metadata differed by source and by participant and was supplied without curation.

The sequencing input was peripheral blood. The chain was built from TRBV9 and TRBJ2-3; the D segment could be TRBD1, given 5 matching bases. The clonotype comes from a man between 65 and 79 years old with COVID-19, enrolled during active disease. The sequenced DNA is TGTGCCAGCAGCGTAGCTAACCTGGGGCCTACGCAGTATTTT. This is translated as CASSVANLGPTQYF.